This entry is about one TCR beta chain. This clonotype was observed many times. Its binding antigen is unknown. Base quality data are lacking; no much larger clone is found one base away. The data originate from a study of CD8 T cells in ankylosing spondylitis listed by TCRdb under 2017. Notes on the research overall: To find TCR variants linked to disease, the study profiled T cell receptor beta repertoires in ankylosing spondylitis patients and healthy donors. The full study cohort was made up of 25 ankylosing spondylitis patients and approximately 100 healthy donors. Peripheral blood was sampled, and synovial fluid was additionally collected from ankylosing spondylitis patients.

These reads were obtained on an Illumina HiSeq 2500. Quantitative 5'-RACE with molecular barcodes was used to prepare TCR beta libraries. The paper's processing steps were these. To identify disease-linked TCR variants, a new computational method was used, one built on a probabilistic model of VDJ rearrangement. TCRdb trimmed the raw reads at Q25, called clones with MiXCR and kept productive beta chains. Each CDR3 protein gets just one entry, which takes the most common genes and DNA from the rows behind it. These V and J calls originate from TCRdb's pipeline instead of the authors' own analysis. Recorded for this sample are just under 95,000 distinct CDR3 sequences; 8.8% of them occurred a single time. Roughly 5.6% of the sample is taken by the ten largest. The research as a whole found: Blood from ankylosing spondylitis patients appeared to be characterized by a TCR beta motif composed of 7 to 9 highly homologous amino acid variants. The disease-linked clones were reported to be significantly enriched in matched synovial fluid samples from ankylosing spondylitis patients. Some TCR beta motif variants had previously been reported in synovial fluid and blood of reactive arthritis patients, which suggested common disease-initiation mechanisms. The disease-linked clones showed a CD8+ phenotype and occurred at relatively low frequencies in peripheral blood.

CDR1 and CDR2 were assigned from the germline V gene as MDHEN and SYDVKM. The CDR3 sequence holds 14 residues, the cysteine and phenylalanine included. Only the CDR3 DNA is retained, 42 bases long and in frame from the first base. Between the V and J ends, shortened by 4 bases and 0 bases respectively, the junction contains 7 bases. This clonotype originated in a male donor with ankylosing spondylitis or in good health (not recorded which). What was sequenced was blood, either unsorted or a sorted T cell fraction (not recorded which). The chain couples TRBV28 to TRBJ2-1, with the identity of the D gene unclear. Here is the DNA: TGTGCCAGCAGTTGGCTCGACTCCTACAATGAGCAGTTCTTC. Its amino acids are CASSWLDSYNEQFF.